This TCR beta chain was obtained from a study of blood T cell repertoires in COVID-19 (dated by TCRdb to the early 2020s). Background on the whole study: Samples from collaborators originated in the United States, Italy and Spain and spanned both the acute and convalescent phases of COVID-19. A de-identified subject ID, COVID-19 status, age in years and sex were almost always included in the sample metadata. Subjects who had been exposed to COVID-19, were actively infected with it, or had recovered from it provided the deeply sampled blood TCRbeta repertoires that made up the dataset. The repertoires were released in a freely available public database meant as a resource for research on the immune response to SARS-CoV-2. Samples came from the ongoing ImmuneRACE study (first 160 participants) plus 1,254 subjects from 6 global collaborators. HLA class I and class II types, where available, came from metadata supplied by the sample provider rather than from assay-based typing. The material from the prospective study consisted of cDNA or gDNA derived from T cells, B-cell-depleted T cells, or PBMCs.

Points the paper makes about the study in general: The amount of clinical and demographic metadata varied by source and participant and was provided uncurated.

Each collaborating institution followed its own protocols to collect whole blood in K2EDTA tubes. For TCRbeta analysis, collaborators shipped samples in one of three forms: frozen whole blood, isolated PBMCs, or DNA extracted from either of those sample types. The CDR3 goes from the cysteine to the phenylalanine over 17 residues. This entry keeps only the CDR3 DNA: 51 bases, framed from base 1. V sheds 2 bases and J sheds 6 bases, leaving 21 bases between their ends. CDR1 and CDR2, looked up from the germline V gene, are SGHDN and FVKESK. TCRbeta CDR3 regions were amplified from genomic DNA using the immunoSEQ Assay, a bias-controlled multiplex PCR. As for the original processing: The number of nucleated cells in each sample was estimated from the amplification of reference gene primers within the assay. To quantify the absolute abundance of each unique TCRbeta CDR3 rearrangement, sequence reads were collapsed and filtered. Productive Simpson clonality was computed per sample as the square root of Simpson's diversity index over productive rearrangements. In TCRdb, the immuneACCESS table is reduced to in-frame sequences with V and J assigned. These tables do not hold every clone; where another copy was compared, an unresolved V gene accounts for under half, and the others remain unexplained. From that table come the V and J calls and clone size; the DNA was used to work out D and trimming. This sample holds about 140,000 clones; roughly four fifths were observed only once. In total, the top ten clones hold approximately 9% of the sample.

This clone was seen only a few times. The target of this receptor is not known. The input lacks base qualities; no much larger clone sits a single base away. The V gene is TRBV14 and the J gene is TRBJ2-3; perhaps TRBD2 is the D gene, with 5 bases matching. The TCR sequence derives from a woman of 80 years or more in a cohort sampled during active or convalescent COVID-19. The material sequenced was peripheral blood. The DNA sequence reads TGTGCCAGCAGCCAACCCAATGCGGGTGCTTCTGGGGATACGCAGTATTTT. The encoded protein is CASSQPNAGASGDTQYF.